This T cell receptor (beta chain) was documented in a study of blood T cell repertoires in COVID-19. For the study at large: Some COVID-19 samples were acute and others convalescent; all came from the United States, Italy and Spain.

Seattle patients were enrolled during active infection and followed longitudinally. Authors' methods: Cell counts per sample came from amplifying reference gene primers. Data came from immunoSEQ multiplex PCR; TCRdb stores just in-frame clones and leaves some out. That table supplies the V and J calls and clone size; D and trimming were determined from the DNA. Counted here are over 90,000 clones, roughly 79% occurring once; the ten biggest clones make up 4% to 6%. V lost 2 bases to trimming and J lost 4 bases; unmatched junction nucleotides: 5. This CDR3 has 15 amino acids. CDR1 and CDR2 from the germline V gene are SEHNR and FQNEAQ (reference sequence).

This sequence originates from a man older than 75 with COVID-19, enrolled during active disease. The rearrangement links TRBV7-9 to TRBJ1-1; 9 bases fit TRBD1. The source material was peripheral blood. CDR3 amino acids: CASSLTNRGPTEAFF. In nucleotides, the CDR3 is TGTGCCAGCAGCTTAACTAACAGGGGGCCCACTGAAGCTTTCTTT.